The 18 T cell receptor beta chains reported below all come from one sample, sequenced in a study of cytomegalovirus exposure and HLA in healthy donors. The method was immunoSEQ multiplex PCR; TCRdb's version includes in-frame clones alone and lacks a portion of them. The sample has 180,000 or so clones; around 86% are singletons. The sequenced sample consisted of PBMCs. The origin of the receptors is a man aged 30 to 45 in good health and CMV-seropositive.

The rearrangement uses TRBV19 and TRBJ2-7; D possibly matches TRBD1 or TRBD2 (6 bases each). This CDR3 is built from 16 residues. CDR1 is LNHDA and CDR2 is SQIVND in the germline V gene (reference sequence). V gave up 0 bases and J gave up 0 bases, with 12 bases separating them. The CDR3, as DNA: TGTGCCAGTAGTATAGAAGGGGGGCTTCTCTCCTACGAGCAGTACTTC. It yields the protein CASSIEGGLLSYEQYF.

The rearrangement joins TRBV27 to TRBJ2-7, with 9 bases aligning to TRBD1. Germline V lookup: CDR1 MNHEY, CDR2 SMNVEV (reference sequence). With 11 bases clipped from V and 7 bases from J, the junction kept 9 bases outside the gene matches. The CDR3 runs to 12 residues. CDR3 sequence (DNA): TGTGCCGTCAGGACAGGGGCTCGGGAGCAGTACTTC. Protein: CAVRTGAREQYF.

This clone came up a few times. The V and J genes are TRBV4-3 and TRBJ2-7, with D maybe TRBD2 (5 bases). CDR3 length: 14 amino acids. The germline CDR1 and CDR2 sequences are LGHNA and YSLEER. V was pared by 0 bases and J by 1 base, with 7 bases between. The CDR3 sequence is CASSQDRGSYEQYF. The CDR3 DNA reads as TGCGCCAGCAGCCAAGATCGGGGATCCTACGAGCAGTACTTC.

This rearrangement joins TRBV6-5 to TRBJ1-2, with 10 nucleotides matching TRBD1. The CDR3 runs 14 residues. The junction had 5 bases not matched to a gene; V was cut back by 6 bases and J by 4 bases. The germline V gene encodes CDR1 MNHEY and CDR2 SVGAGI. The DNA for the CDR3 is TGTGCCAGCAGCCGGGACAGGGGAGGCTATGGCTACACCTTC. This gives the protein CASSRDRGGYGYTF.

This clone appeared a single time. The genes are TRBV6-5 and TRBJ2-3; no reliable D call. This CDR3 comprises 12 residues. Germline lookup yields CDR1 MNHEY and CDR2 SVGAGI. V lost 6 bases to trimming and J lost 6 bases, with 10 bases between them. The CDR3: CASSGPADTQYF. CDR3 bases: TGTGCCAGCAGCGGACCCGCCGATACGCAGTATTTT.

The table lists this clone with a count of one. This chain links TRBV11-2 with TRBJ2-7; no reliable D call. The CDR3 totals 13 residues. Trimming removed 5 bases from V and 2 bases from J, with 10 bases in between. CDR1 and CDR2 from the germline V gene are SGHAT and FQNNGV. CDR3 residues: CASSIGPTYEQYF. CDR3 in DNA: TGTGCCAGCAGCATTGGCCCCACCTACGAGCAGTACTTC.

The chain has TRBV4-3 and TRBJ2-7; TRBD2 aligns across 8 bases. CDR3 length equals 15 residues. CDR1 is LGHNA, CDR2 YSLEER, per germline. The J segment lost 4 bases and the V segment lost 0 bases, leaving 5 bases of the junction unmatched. CDR3 DNA sequence: TGCGCCAGCAGCCAAGAGGCTAGCGGGTCGTACGAGCAGTACTTC. As protein: CASSQEASGSYEQYF.

The rearrangement links TRBV4-3 to TRBJ1-2; 7 bases line up with TRBD1. Germline CDR1 LGHNA, CDR2 YSLEER. Trimming took 0 bases from V and 4 from J; bases not matched to a gene: 8. The CDR3 contains 16 residues. CDR3 sequence: CASSQDVKGASYGYTF. As DNA, the CDR3 is TGCGCCAGCAGCCAAGATGTTAAGGGGGCGAGCTATGGCTACACCTTC.

The chain couples TRBV5-1 to TRBJ1-6; D is undetermined. V was clipped by 1 base and J by 0 bases, with 11 bases between them. In germline, CDR1 is SGHRS, CDR2 YFSETQ. This CDR3 is 17 amino acids long. The CDR3 DNA reads as TGCGCCAGCAGCTTGACATCCCTGAGCTCCTATAATTCACCCCTCCACTTT. This codes for CASSLTSLSSYNSPLHF. Combining the CDR3 with reference TRBV5-1 and TRBJ1-6 gives the whole variable domain KAGVTQTPRYLIKTRGQQVTLSCSPISGHRSVSWYQQTPGQGLQFLFEYFSETQRNKGNFPGRFSGRQFSNSRSEMNVSTLELGDSALYLCASSLTSLSSYNSPLHFGNGTRLTVT.

J is TRBJ2-7 and V is TRBV27; D possibly corresponds to TRBD1 (5 bases). Trimming cost V 2 bases and J 2 bases, with 22 bases left between them. Germline CDR1 is MNHEY and CDR2 is SMNVEV (reference sequence). The CDR3 is 18 amino acids. CDR3 coding DNA: TGTGCCAGCAGTTTAAATGGTTTTAGGTCTGACAGCGCCTACGAGCAGTACTTC. It is translated as CASSLNGFRSDSAYEQYF.

This rearrangement joins TRBV7-2 to TRBJ2-7; tentatively, D is TRBD2 (5 bases). Germline loops: CDR1 SGHTA, CDR2 FQGNSA. The CDR3 is 12 amino acids. The V and J ends lost 2 bases and 3 bases respectively, with 5 bases between them. The chain's CDR3 is CASSLSGYEQYF. The CDR3 nucleotides are TGTGCCAGCAGCTTAAGCGGCTACGAGCAGTACTTC.

This chain connects TRBV19 to TRBJ2-3; D possibly corresponds to TRBD1 (5 bases). The CDR3 runs 15 residues. From germline, CDR1 is LNHDA and CDR2 SQIVND (reference sequence). V lost 0 bases and J lost 0, with 7 bases in between. The CDR3: CASSIDRVSTDTQYF. Here the CDR3 DNA reads TGTGCCAGTAGTATAGACAGGGTGAGCACAGATACGCAGTATTTT.

The DNA of the CDR3 is TGTGCCAGTAGTCCTCCTCTGGACAGGGGTGGCGAAAAACTGTTTTTT. Protein: CASSPPLDRGGEKLFF. The chain combines TRBV19 with TRBJ1-4; 9 nucleotides line up with TRBD1. The CDR3 totals 16 residues. CDR1 and CDR2 (germline): LNHDA, SQIVND (reference sequence). V dropped 5 bases and J dropped 8; count of bases not matched to a gene: 12.

J is TRBJ2-7 and V is TRBV30, with a tentative D call TRBD1 (6 bases). CDR3 length: 14 residues. Germline V gene sequence: CDR1 GTSNPN, CDR2 SVGIG (reference sequence). Between the trimmed V and J ends, which lost 8 bases and 3 bases, there was a span of 20 bases. CDR3 in DNA: TGTGCCCGCGGCGGACAGCCGGGCGTCTACGAGCAGTACTTC. Protein sequence: CARGGQPGVYEQYF.

This clone showed up just a few times. The rearrangement uses TRBV9 and TRBJ2-5; D is perhaps TRBD2 (5 bases). Trimming removed 5 bases at V and 5 bases at J, with 13 bases between. There are 13 residues in the CDR3. Per the germline V gene, CDR1 is SGDLS and CDR2 is YYNGEE. The CDR3 loop reads CASSSVEVETQYF. The CDR3 bases are TGTGCCAGCAGTTCAGTGGAGGTTGAGACCCAGTACTTC.

CDR3 nucleotides: TGTGCCAGCAGCTTAGGGGACCTCGGGGAGCAGTACTTC. This translates into CASSLGDLGEQYF. This chain uses TRBV11-2 with TRBJ2-7; either TRBD1 or TRBD2 may fit D (5 bases each). Trimming removed 1 base from V and 7 bases from J, with 11 bases in between. The CDR3 is 13 residues long. Per the germline V gene, CDR1 is SGHAT and CDR2 is FQNNGV. Together with reference TRBV11-2 and TRBJ2-7, the CDR3 gives the full variable domain: EAGVAQSPRYKIIEKRQSVAFWCNPISGHATLYWYQQILGQGPKLLIQFQNNGVVDDSQLPKDRFSAERLKGVDSTLKIQPAKLEDSAVYLCASSLGDLGEQYFGPGTRLTVT.

The chain carries TRBV5-1 and TRBJ1-1, with no clear D. The CDR3 consists of 14 residues. V lost 3 bases and J 0 bases, leaving 9 bases between the germline ends. Germline assignment: CDR1 SGHRS and CDR2 YFSETQ. This chain's CDR3 is CASSSSIVNTEAFF. The CDR3 nucleotides read TGCGCCAGCAGCTCAAGTATTGTGAACACTGAAGCTTTCTTT.

The J gene is TRBJ2-1, the V gene TRBV7-9; unclear D gene. CDR3 length equals 13 residues. V lost 2 bases and J lost 8, with 10 bases in between. The germline CDR1 and CDR2 sequences are SEHNR and FQNEAQ (reference sequence). The CDR3 bases are TGTGCCAGCAGCTTACTAGGCGGCCATGAGCAGTTCTTC. Translated: CASSLLGGHEQFF.